The entry below gives a single T cell receptor beta chain sequence along with its context. Within the sample, other DNA sequences also encode this same CDR3. A Seattle source enrolled patients during active infection and followed them longitudinally. Per the study methods: Amplified reference gene primers provided the basis for estimating nucleated cell counts. TCRdb's table, derived via immunoSEQ multiplex PCR, lists solely in-frame clones and lacks some. V, J and clone size are those of that table, while D and trimming were read from the DNA. The repertoire has about 97,000 clones, about 90% of them found once; the top ten carry around 5.3%. The data originate from a study of blood T cell repertoires in COVID-19. Trimming took 3 bases from V and 2 from J, leaving 4 bases between them. The germline V gene has CDR1 MRHNA and CDR2 SNTAGT. This CDR3 has 13 amino acids.

The receptor was derived from a woman in her 50s with COVID-19, enrolled during active disease. Material: peripheral blood. The chain employs TRBV6-4 and TRBJ2-2; no clear D. CDR3 sequence reads: CASSEANTGELFF. The CDR3 DNA reads TGTGCCAGCAGTGAAGCCAACACCGGGGAGCTGTTTTTT.